This entry lists 9 T cell receptor beta chains sequenced from one sample in a study of early T cells in non-severe SARS-CoV-2 infection. TCRdb passed the 5' RACE reads through MiXCR, listing each CDR3 protein once. Of around 70,000 distinct CDR3 sequences listed, 9% to 15% were seen once; the top ten hold 3.9%. The material sequenced was whole blood. The receptors here all came from an adult who was a healthcare worker with PCR-confirmed SARS-CoV-2 infection or an uninfected control (not recorded which).

Ten or more counts support this clonotype. The V and J genes are TRBV16 and TRBJ1-2; 7 bases fit TRBD1. V lost 4 bases, J lost 5 bases, and 10 bases stayed unmatched. CDR1 is KGHSY and CDR2 is FQNENV in the germline V gene. CDR3 size: 15 residues. CDR3 DNA sequence: TGTGCCAGCAGCCCTCGACAGGGAGGAGGGTATGGCTACACCTTC. Translation gives CASSPRQGGGYGYTF.

The chain combines TRBV29-1 with TRBJ2-1; D perhaps matches TRBD1 (7 bases). The CDR3 has 16 residues. V dropped 2 bases and J dropped 0 bases, with 14 bases sitting between them. Germline CDR1 is SQVTM and CDR2 is ANQGSEA. CDR3 loop: CSVERGDSSSYNEQFF. CDR3 sequence (DNA): TGCAGCGTTGAAAGGGGGGACAGCAGCTCCTACAATGAGCAGTTCTTC.

J is TRBJ2-5 and V is TRBV3-1, with D perhaps being TRBD1 or TRBD2 (5 bases each). Germline CDR1 reads LGHDT; CDR2 reads YNNKEL (reference sequence). This CDR3 contains 17 residues. V gave up 4 bases and J gave up 5 bases, with 23 bases separating them. This chain's CDR3 is CASSPPPGRRSSETQYF. The CDR3 DNA reads as TGTGCCAGCAGCCCCCCTCCGGGACGTCGGTCGTCCGAGACCCAGTACTTC.

This clonotype came up a few times. The chain couples TRBV6-4 to TRBJ2-3, with D perhaps matching TRBD1 (5 bases). Germline V lookup: CDR1 MRHNA, CDR2 SNTAGT. The V and J ends lost 0 bases and 2 bases respectively, with 6 bases between them. The CDR3 is 14 residues long. CDR3 DNA: TGTGCCAGCAGTGACTCACAGGCCACAGATACGCAGTATTTT. Protein: CASSDSQATDTQYF.

The chain has TRBV7-6 and TRBJ2-3, with D perhaps matching TRBD1 (5 bases). This CDR3 contains 13 residues. Germline CDR1 SGHVS, CDR2 FNYEAQ. The V and J ends lost 10 bases and 3 bases respectively, with 14 bases between them. This CDR3 reads CATSSAGTDTQYF. As DNA, the CDR3 is TGTGCCACCTCCTCAGCAGGGACAGATACGCAGTATTTT.

The chain employs TRBV5-4 and TRBJ2-5; 7 nucleotides agree with TRBD2. The CDR3 runs to 14 residues. Germline trimming cut 2 bases from V and 5 bases from J; bases unmatched to any gene: 6. Germline values: CDR1 SGHNT, CDR2 YYREEE (reference sequence). CDR3 DNA sequence: TGTGCCAGCAGCTTTGCGGGAGCGCGGGAGACCCAGTACTTC. It encodes CASSFAGARETQYF. Filled out from reference TRBV5-4 and TRBJ2-5, the complete variable domain reads ETGVTQSPTHLIKTRGQQVTLRCSSQSGHNTVSWYQQALGQGPQFIFQYYREEENGRGNFPPRFSGLQFPNYSSELNVNALELDDSALYLCASSFAGARETQYFGPGTRLLVL.

In the case of this clonotype: With a much larger clone just one base away, this may be a read error. The chain couples TRBV9 to TRBJ2-3; D not resolved. Trimming removed 4 bases from V and 8 bases from J, with 23 bases in between. CDR3 length: 16 amino acids. Per germline, CDR1 SGDLS and CDR2 YYNGEE. CDR3 residues: CASSSPLGMLGVTQYF. In DNA form, the CDR3 reads TGTGCCAGCAGCTCTCCTCTAGGGATGCTTGGAGTTACGCAGTATTTT.

The chain joins TRBV19 to TRBJ2-2; the match to TRBD1 covers 7 bases. The V gene end was trimmed by 6 bases and the J gene end by 4 bases; junction bases not matched to a gene: 11. CDR3 length equals 16 residues. Germline V gene sequence: CDR1 LNHDA, CDR2 SQIVND (reference sequence). This CDR3 reads CASSWGSGQFTGELFF. The CDR3 DNA sequence: TGTGCCAGTAGCTGGGGCTCGGGACAGTTCACCGGGGAGCTGTTTTTT.

The rearrangement links TRBV6-2 or TRBV6-3 to TRBJ1-5; 8 nucleotides match TRBD1. After removal of 2 bases from V and 9 bases from J, the junction contained 9 bases not matched to a gene. The germline CDR1 and CDR2 sequences are MNHEY and SVGEGT. CDR3 size: 15 residues. This CDR3 is CASSYTGQATGPQHF. The CDR3 DNA sequence: TGTGCCAGCAGTTACACGGGACAGGCCACGGGGCCCCAGCATTTT.